This TCR beta chain emerged from a study of T cells in localized non-small cell lung cancer. Study-level findings and limits: Across samples, adjacent lung featured a median roughly 62 of the top 100 tumor clones. Uninvolved adjacent lung showed peak T cell clonality, exceeding tumor. Longer survival (overall) was linked to higher T cell density in blood. The tumor had only one region sequenced, so heterogeneity remains possible.

Sequencing used immunoSEQ multiplex PCR; TCRdb keeps in-frame clones, though not all of them. The repertoire holds roughly 26,000 clones, approximately 86% seen once, with over 13% in the top ten. Trimming shortened V by 4 bases and J by 0 bases, and 11 bases separated the two germline ends. CDR3 length: 15 residues. The V gene's germline CDR1 is SGHRS and CDR2 YFSETQ. For this clone: Antigen specificity is unknown.

The chain joins TRBV5-1 to TRBJ1-5; the D gene is possibly TRBD1 (5 bases). Here the sequenced sample was peripheral blood, taken before any cancer treatment. The TCR originated in a female donor aged 60 or older with stage II squamous cell lung carcinoma. CDR3 sequence: CASSEGLSSNQPQHF. The CDR3 DNA reads as TGCGCCAGCAGCGAGGGACTCAGTAGCAATCAGCCCCAGCATTTT.